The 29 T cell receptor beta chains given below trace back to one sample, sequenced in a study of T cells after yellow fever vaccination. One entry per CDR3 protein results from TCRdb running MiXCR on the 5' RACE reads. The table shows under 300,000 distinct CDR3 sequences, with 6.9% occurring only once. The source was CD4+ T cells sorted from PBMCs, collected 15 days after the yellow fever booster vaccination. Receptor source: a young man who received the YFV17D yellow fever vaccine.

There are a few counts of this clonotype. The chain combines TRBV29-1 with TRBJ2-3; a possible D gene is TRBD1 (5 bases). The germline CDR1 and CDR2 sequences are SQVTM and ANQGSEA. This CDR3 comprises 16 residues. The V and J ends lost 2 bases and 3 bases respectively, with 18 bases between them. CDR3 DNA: TGCAGCGTTGAAATGGGTAGGGGTTTTGGGACAGATACGCAGTATTTT. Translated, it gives CSVEMGRGFGTDTQYF.

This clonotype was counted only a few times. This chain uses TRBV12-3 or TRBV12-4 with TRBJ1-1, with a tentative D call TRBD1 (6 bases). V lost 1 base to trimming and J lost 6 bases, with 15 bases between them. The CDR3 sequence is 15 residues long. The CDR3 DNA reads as TGTGCCAGCAGTTTAGGGCCGAGTCCAGGGGCTGAAGCTTTCTTT. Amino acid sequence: CASSLGPSPGAEAFF.

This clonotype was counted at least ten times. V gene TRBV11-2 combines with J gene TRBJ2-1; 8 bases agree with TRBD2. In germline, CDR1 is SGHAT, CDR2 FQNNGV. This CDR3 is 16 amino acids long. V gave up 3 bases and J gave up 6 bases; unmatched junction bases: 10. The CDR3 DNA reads TGTGCCAGCAGCTTTAGGGAGACTAGCGTCTCCAATGAGCAGTTCTTC. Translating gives CASSFRETSVSNEQFF.

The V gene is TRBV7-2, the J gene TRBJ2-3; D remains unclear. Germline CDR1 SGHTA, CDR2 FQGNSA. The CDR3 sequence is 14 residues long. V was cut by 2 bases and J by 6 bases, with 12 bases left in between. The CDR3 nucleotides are TGTGCCAGCAGCTTACTTCCCCCTATCGATACGCAGTATTTT. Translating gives CASSLLPPIDTQYF.

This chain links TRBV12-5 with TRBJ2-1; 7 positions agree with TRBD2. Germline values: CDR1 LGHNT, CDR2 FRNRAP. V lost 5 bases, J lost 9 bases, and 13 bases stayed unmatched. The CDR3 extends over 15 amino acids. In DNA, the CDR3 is TGTGCTAGTGGTGCAGCCGGAGCGGGACCCCCTGAGCAGTTCTTC. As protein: CASGAAGAGPPEQFF. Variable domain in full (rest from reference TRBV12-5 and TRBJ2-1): DARVTQTPRHKVTEMGQEVTMRCQPILGHNTVFWYRQTMMQGLELLAYFRNRAPLDDSGMPKDRFSAEMPDATLATLKIQPSEPRDSAVYFCASGAAGAGPPEQFFGPGTRLTVL.

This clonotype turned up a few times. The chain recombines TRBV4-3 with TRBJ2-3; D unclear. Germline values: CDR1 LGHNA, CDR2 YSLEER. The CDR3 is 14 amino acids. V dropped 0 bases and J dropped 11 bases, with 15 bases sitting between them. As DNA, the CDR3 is TGCGCCAGCAGCCAAGATTCGGTCTTTTTAAGGCAGTATTTT. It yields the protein CASSQDSVFLRQYF.

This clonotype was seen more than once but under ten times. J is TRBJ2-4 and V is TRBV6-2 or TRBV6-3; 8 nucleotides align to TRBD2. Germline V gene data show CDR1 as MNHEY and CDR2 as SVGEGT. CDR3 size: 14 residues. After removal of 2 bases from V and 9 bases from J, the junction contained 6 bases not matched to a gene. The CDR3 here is CASSYGTSMGIQYF. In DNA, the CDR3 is TGTGCCAGCAGTTACGGGACTAGTATGGGCATTCAGTACTTC.

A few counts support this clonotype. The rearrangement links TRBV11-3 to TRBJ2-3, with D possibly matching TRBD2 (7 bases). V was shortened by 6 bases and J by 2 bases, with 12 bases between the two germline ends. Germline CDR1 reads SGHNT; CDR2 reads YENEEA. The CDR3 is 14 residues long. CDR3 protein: CASSLGGPTDTQYF. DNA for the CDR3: TGTGCCAGCAGTTTGGGGGGGCCCACAGATACGCAGTATTTT.

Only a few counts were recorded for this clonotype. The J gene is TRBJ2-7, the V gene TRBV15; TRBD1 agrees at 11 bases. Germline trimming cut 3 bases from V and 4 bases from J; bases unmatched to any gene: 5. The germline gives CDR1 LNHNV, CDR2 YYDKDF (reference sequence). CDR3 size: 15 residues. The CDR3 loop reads CATSRQGQGGYEQYF. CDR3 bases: TGTGCCACCAGCAGGCAGGGACAGGGGGGGTACGAGCAGTACTTC.

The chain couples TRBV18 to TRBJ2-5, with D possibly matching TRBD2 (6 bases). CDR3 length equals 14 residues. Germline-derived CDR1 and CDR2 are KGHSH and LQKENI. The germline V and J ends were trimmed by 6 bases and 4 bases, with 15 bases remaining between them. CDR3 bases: TGTGCCAGCTCCGGAGGGGCGCTGGCAGAGACCCAGTACTTC. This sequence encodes CASSGGALAETQYF.

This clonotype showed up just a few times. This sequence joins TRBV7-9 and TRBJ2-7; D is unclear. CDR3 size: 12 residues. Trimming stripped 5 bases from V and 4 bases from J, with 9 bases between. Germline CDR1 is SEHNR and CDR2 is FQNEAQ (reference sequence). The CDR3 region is CASSELRYEQYF. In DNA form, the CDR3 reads TGTGCCAGCAGCGAACTCCGTTACGAGCAGTACTTC.

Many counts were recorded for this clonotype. The CDR3 DNA follows: TGTGCCAGCAGCGTAGCTGCCCCGGAGGAGCAGTTCTTC. Protein: CASSVAAPEEQFF. This chain links TRBV9 with TRBJ2-1; D unclear. This CDR3 comprises 13 residues. Germline lookup yields CDR1 SGDLS and CDR2 YYNGEE. V was clipped by 0 bases and J by 10 bases, with 11 bases between them.

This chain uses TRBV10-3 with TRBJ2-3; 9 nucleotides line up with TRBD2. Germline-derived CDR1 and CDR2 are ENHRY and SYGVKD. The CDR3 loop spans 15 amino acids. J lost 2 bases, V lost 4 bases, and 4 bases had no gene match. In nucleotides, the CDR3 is TGTGCCATCAGTGGAGCTAGCGGGAACACAGATACGCAGTATTTT. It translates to CAISGASGNTDTQYF.

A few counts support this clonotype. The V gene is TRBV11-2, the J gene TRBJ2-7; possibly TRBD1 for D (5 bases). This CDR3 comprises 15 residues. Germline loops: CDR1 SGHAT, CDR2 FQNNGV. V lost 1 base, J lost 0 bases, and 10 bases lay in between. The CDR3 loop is CASSLGAGISYEQYF. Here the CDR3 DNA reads TGTGCCAGCAGCTTAGGGGCAGGGATCTCCTACGAGCAGTACTTC.

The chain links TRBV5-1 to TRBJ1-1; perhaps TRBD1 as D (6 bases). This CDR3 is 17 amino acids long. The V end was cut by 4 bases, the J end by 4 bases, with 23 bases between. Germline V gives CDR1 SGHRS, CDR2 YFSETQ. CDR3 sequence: CASSPRWGGALVTEAFF. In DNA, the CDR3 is TGCGCCAGCAGCCCTAGATGGGGGGGGGCGCTGGTCACTGAAGCTTTCTTT.

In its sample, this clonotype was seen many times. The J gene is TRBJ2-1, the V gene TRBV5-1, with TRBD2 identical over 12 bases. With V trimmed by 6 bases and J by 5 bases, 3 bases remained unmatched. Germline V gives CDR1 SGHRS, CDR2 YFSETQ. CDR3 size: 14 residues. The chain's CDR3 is CASTLAGGHNEQFF. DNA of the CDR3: TGCGCCAGCACACTAGCGGGAGGACACAATGAGCAGTTCTTC.

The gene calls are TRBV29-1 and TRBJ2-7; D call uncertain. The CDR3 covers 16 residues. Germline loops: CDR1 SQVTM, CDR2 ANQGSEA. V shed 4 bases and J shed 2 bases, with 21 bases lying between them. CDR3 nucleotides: TGCAGCGTTGTTAGGCGCGTGTCAAGGAGAACCTACGAGCAGTACTTC. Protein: CSVVRRVSRRTYEQYF.

The CDR3 DNA sequence: TGTGCCATCAGTGAACCCCGAAGCGGGACCTCCTACAATGAGCAGTTCTTC. It translates to CAISEPRSGTSYNEQFF. The chain recombines TRBV10-3 with TRBJ2-1; TRBD2 matches at 7 bases. Germline V gene lookup returns CDR1 ENHRY and CDR2 SYGVKD. This CDR3 spans 17 amino acids. The junction had 8 bases not matched to a gene; V was cut back by 3 bases and J by 0 bases.

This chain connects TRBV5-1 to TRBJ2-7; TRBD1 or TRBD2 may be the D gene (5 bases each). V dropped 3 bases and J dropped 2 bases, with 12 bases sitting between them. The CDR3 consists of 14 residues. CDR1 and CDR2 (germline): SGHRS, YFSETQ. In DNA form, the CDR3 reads TGCGCCAGCAGCTCCGGGACGTCGACCTACGAGCAGTACTTC. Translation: CASSSGTSTYEQYF.

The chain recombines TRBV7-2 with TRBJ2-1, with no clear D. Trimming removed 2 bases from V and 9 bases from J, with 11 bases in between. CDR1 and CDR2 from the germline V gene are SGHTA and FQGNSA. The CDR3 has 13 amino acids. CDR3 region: CASSLKVSGEQFF. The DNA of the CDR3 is TGTGCCAGCAGCTTAAAAGTGTCGGGTGAGCAGTTCTTC.

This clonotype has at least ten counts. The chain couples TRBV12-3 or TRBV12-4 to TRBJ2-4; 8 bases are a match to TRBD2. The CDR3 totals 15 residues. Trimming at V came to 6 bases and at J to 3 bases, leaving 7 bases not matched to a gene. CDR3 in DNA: TGTGCCAGCAGCACGGGAGGGACTATCAAAAACATTCAGTACTTC. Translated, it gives CASSTGGTIKNIQYF.

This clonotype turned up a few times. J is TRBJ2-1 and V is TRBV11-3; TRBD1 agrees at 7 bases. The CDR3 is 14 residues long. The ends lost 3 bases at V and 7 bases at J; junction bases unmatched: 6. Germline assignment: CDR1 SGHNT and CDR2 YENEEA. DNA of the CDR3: TGTGCCAGCAGCTTCGACAGGGCTTCGAATGAGCAGTTCTTC. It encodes CASSFDRASNEQFF.

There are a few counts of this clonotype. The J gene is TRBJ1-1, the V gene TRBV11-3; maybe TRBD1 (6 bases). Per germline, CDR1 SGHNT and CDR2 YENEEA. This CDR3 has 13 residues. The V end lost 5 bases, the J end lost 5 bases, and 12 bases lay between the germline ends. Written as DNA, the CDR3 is TGTGCCAGCAGCCTAACAGGACAGACTGAAGCTTTCTTT. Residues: CASSLTGQTEAFF. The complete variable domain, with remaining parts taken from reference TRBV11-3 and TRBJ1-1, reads EAGVVQSPRYKIIEKKQPVAFWCNPISGHNTLYWYLQNLGQGPELLIRYENEEAVDDSQLPKDRFSAERLKGVDSTLKIQPAELGDSAVYLCASSLTGQTEAFFGQGTRLTVV.

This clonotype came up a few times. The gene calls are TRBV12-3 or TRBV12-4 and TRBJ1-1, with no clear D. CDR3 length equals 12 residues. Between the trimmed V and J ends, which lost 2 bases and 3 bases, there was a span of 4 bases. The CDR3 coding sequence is TGTGCCAGCAGTTTACAGGACACTGAAGCTTTCTTT. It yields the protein CASSLQDTEAFF.

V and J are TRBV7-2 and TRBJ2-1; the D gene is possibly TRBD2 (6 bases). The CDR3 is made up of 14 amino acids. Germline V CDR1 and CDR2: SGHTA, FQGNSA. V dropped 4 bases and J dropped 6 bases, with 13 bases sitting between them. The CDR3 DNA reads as TGTGCCAGCAGCTCGACTAGGGTTGGCAATGAGCAGTTCTTC. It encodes CASSSTRVGNEQFF.

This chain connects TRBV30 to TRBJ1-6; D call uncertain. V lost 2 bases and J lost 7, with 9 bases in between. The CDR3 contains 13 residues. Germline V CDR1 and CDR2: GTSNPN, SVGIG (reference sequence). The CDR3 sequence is CAWSNLGNSPLHF. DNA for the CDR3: TGTGCCTGGAGTAACCTGGGAAATTCACCCCTCCACTTT.

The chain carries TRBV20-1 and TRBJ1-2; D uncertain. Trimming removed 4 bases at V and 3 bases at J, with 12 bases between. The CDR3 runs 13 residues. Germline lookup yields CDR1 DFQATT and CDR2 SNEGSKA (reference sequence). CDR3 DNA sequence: TGCAGTGCTACGCCGGGGAGAGACTATGGCTACACCTTC. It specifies CSATPGRDYGYTF.

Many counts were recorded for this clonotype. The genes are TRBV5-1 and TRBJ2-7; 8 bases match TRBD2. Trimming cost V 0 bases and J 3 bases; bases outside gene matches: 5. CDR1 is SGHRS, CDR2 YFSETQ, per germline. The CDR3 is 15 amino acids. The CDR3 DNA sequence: TGCGCCAGCAGCTTGGGAGGGACTAGGGACTACGAGCAGTACTTC. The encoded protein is CASSLGGTRDYEQYF.

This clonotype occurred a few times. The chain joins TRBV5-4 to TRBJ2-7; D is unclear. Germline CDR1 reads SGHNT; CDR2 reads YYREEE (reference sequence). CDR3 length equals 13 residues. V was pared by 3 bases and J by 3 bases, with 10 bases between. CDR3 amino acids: CASSSFGVYEQYF. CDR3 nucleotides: TGTGCCAGCAGCTCCTTCGGCGTCTACGAGCAGTACTTC. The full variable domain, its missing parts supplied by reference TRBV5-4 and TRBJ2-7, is ETGVTQSPTHLIKTRGQQVTLRCSSQSGHNTVSWYQQALGQGPQFIFQYYREEENGRGNFPPRFSGLQFPNYSSELNVNALELDDSALYLCASSSFGVYEQYFGPGTRLTVT.